These T cell receptor beta chains were read from a single sample in a study of CD8+CD57+ T cells in acquired aplastic anemia. TCRdb reprocessed the reads with MiXCR, giving one entry per CDR3 protein. The top ten clones hold roughly 2.7% of a sample with around 130,000 distinct CDR3 sequences, about half of them seen once. The sequenced material came from sorted CD4+, CD8+, or CD8+CD57+ T cells (not recorded which) from PBMCs. Receptor source: a human donor in good health, serving as a control. The CDR3 runs from the conserved cysteine through the conserved F or W. Each record gives: V gene, J gene, D gene, clone size, CDR3 protein, CDR3 DNA. A D gene is named only where the DNA matches it firmly. A row's size may be missing; if present it is once, few, many or a size class.

V: TRBV4-1
J: TRBJ1-5
D: -
size: many
CDR3: CASSPEGREQPQHF
DNA: TGCGCCAGCAGCCCCGAGGGGAGGGAACAGCCCCAGCATTTT

V: TRBV2
J: TRBJ2-5
D: TRBD1
size: -
CDR3: CASSEPDREETQYF
DNA: TGTGCCAGCAGTGAGCCCGACAGGGAAGAGACCCAGTACTTC

V: TRBV19
J: TRBJ2-7
D: TRBD1
size: -
CDR3: CASSKDRSSYNEQYF
DNA: TGTGCCAGTAGTAAGGACAGGAGCTCCTACAATGAGCAGTACTTC

V: TRBV2
J: TRBJ2-7
D: -
size: -
CDR3: CASSGEHYEQYF
DNA: TGTGCCAGCAGCGGGGAACACTACGAGCAGTACTTC

V: TRBV25-1
J: TRBJ1-2
D: -
size: few
CDR3: CASSVPFRVAIFLCANYGYTF
DNA: TGTGCCAGCAGTGTCCCTTTTAGAGTGGCTATATTCTTATGTGCTAACTATGGCTACACCTTC

V: TRBV12-3/TRBV12-4
J: TRBJ2-7
D: TRBD1
size: once
CDR3: CASSPHAGTGGIEQYF
DNA: TGTGCCAGCAGTCCCCACGCCGGGACAGGGGGAATCGAGCAGTACTTC

V: TRBV6-5
J: TRBJ1-2
D: -
size: once
CDR3: CASSSQGRSYGYTF
DNA: TGTGCCAGCAGTTCTCAGGGACGCTCCTATGGCTACACCTTC

V: TRBV18
J: TRBJ1-1
D: -
size: -
CDR3: CASSPRAQNNPNTEAFF
DNA: TGTGCCAGCTCACCACGGGCTCAGAATAACCCGAACACTGAAGCTTTCTTT

V: TRBV5-8
J: TRBJ2-7
D: -
size: many
CDR3: CASSLGGRVSDEQYF
DNA: TGTGCCAGCAGCTTGGGAGGCAGGGTAAGCGACGAGCAGTACTTC

V: TRBV7-2
J: TRBJ1-6
D: -
size: -
CDR3: CASSLGTQGRSPLHF
DNA: TGTGCCAGCAGCTTAGGCACCCAGGGCCGTTCACCCCTCCACTTT

V: TRBV19
J: TRBJ2-1
D: TRBD2
size: -
CDR3: CASSIVPGGGQFF
DNA: TGTGCCAGTAGTATAGTGCCGGGAGGGGGGCAGTTCTTC

V: TRBV10-3
J: TRBJ1-2
D: -
size: few
CDR3: CAISEPAGDGYTF
DNA: TGTGCCATCAGTGAGCCGGCAGGGGACGGCTACACCTTC

V: TRBV2
J: TRBJ1-6
D: -
size: once
CDR3: CASSAGAGSPLHF
DNA: TGTGCCAGCAGCGCAGGGGCAGGGTCACCCCTCCACTTT

V: TRBV12-3/TRBV12-4
J: TRBJ1-1
D: -
size: many
CDR3: CASSLLGSTEAFF
DNA: TGTGCCAGCAGTTTGTTAGGAAGCACTGAAGCTTTCTTT

V: TRBV2
J: TRBJ1-1
D: -
size: -
CDR3: CASKSDGSQAAFF
DNA: TGTGCCAGCAAATCGGACGGCTCCCAGGCAGCTTTCTTT

V: TRBV7-3
J: TRBJ2-1
D: TRBD2
size: many
CDR3: CASAAGGGLSYNEQFF
DNA: TGTGCCAGCGCTGCGGGGGGGGGCCTATCCTACAATGAGCAGTTCTTC

V: TRBV11-1
J: TRBJ2-2
D: TRBD2
size: -
CDR3: CASSLRNTGGNTGELFF
DNA: TGTGCCAGCAGCTTACGGAATACGGGGGGAAACACCGGGGAGCTGTTTTTT

V: TRBV20-1
J: TRBJ1-1
D: TRBD1
size: -
CDR3: CSASRGRGTEAFF
DNA: TGCAGTGCTAGCAGGGGGCGGGGCACTGAAGCTTTCTTT

V: TRBV7-9
J: TRBJ2-2
D: -
size: -
CDR3: CASSLMTSGELFF
DNA: TGTGCCAGCAGCCTAATGACTAGCGGGGAGCTGTTTTTT

V: TRBV25-1
J: TRBJ1-5
D: -
size: -
CDR3: CASSVAHGPNQPQHF
DNA: TGTGCCAGCAGCGTAGCGCACGGACCCAATCAGCCCCAGCATTTT

V: TRBV6-1
J: TRBJ1-5
D: -
size: -
CDR3: CASSEAPWSNQPQHF
DNA: TGTGCCAGCAGTGAGGCCCCCTGGAGCAATCAGCCCCAGCATTTT

V: TRBV2
J: TRBJ2-3
D: TRBD2
size: many
CDR3: CASSTGTSGGAGTDTQYF
DNA: TGTGCCAGCAGTACCGGGACTAGCGGGGGGGCCGGCACAGATACGCAGTATTTT

V: TRBV3-1
J: TRBJ1-1
D: -
size: -
CDR3: CASSRRGATGWDTEAFF
DNA: TGTGCCAGCAGCCGGAGGGGGGCAACAGGGTGGGACACTGAAGCTTTCTTT

V: TRBV6-2/TRBV6-3
J: TRBJ2-1
D: -
size: many
CDR3: CASSYSGSGGVYNEQFF
DNA: TGTGCCAGCAGTTACTCGGGCAGCGGCGGGGTCTACAATGAGCAGTTCTTC

V: TRBV29-1
J: TRBJ2-3
D: TRBD2
size: -
CDR3: CSVGVRGGRTDTQYF
DNA: TGCAGCGTGGGAGTGCGGGGGGGCCGCACAGATACGCAGTATTTT

V: TRBV11-1
J: TRBJ1-5
D: TRBD1
size: many
CDR3: CASSPPGTEKISNQPQHF
DNA: TGTGCCAGCAGCCCCCCCGGGACAGAAAAAATAAGCAATCAGCCCCAGCATTTT

V: TRBV9
J: TRBJ2-3
D: -
size: -
CDR3: CASSPMHGTDTQYF
DNA: TGTGCCAGCAGCCCCATGCACGGCACAGATACGCAGTATTTT

V: TRBV29-1
J: TRBJ2-6
D: TRBD1
size: -
CDR3: CSAQTGPLSGANVLTF
DNA: TGTAGCGCGCAGACAGGGCCTTTATCTGGGGCCAACGTCCTGACTTTC